The rows below give T cell receptor beta chains drawn from one sample of a study of cytotoxic CD8 clonotypes in ibrutinib-treated CLL. Here immunoSEQ multiplex PCR was the method, and the copy in TCRdb shows in-frame clones only, minus some. The data hold over 120,000 clones, with 79% observed a single time. Sequenced material: PBMCs, taken after 12 months of ibrutinib treatment. The receptor set was obtained from a human donor with chronic lymphocytic leukemia. The CDR3 runs from the conserved cysteine through the conserved F or W. D genes are given only for firm matches. The size field is filled for only some rows; it gives once, few, many or a size class.

J: TRBJ2-2; size: .; V: TRBV28; D: .; DNA: TGTGCCAGCAGTCAAGCCAGGGCCTCGGGCCCCGGGGAGCTGTTTTTT; CDR3: CASSQARASGPGELFF
J: TRBJ2-7; size: few; V: TRBV10-3; D: .; DNA: TGTGCCATCAGTGAGTTTAACAGGGAGCCCTACGAGCAGTACTTC; CDR3: CAISEFNREPYEQYF
J: TRBJ2-1; size: .; V: TRBV5-1; D: .; DNA: TGCGCCAGCAGAAGAGATTCCTCCTACAATGAGCAGTTCTTC; CDR3: CASRRDSSYNEQFF
J: TRBJ2-1; size: .; V: TRBV7-8; D: TRBD1; DNA: TGTGCCAGCAGCCAAATAAGGGGGCCTAGCTACAATGAGCAGTTCTTC; CDR3: CASSQIRGPSYNEQFF
J: TRBJ2-3; size: .; V: TRBV7-2; D: .; DNA: TGTGCCAGCAGCCCTCAGAGCCTCAGAAGGGCAGATACGCAGTATTTT; CDR3: CASSPQSLRRADTQYF
J: TRBJ2-1; size: .; V: TRBV30; D: .; DNA: TGTGCCTGGAGTGTAGGGGGGCATGAGCAGTTCTTC; CDR3: CAWSVGGHEQFF
J: TRBJ2-5; size: .; V: TRBV18; D: .; DNA: TGTGCCAGCTCACCCAATTACCAAGAGACCCAGTACTTC; CDR3: CASSPNYQETQYF
J: TRBJ2-3; size: .; V: TRBV7-8; D: .; DNA: TGTGCCAGCAGCTCCTACCCATCCACAGATACGCAGTATTTT; CDR3: CASSSYPSTDTQYF
J: TRBJ2-7; size: .; V: TRBV10-3; D: .; DNA: TGTGCCATATCAGGGTTCGACGAGCAGTACTTC; CDR3: CAISGFDEQYF
J: TRBJ1-5; size: .; V: TRBV15; D: TRBD1; DNA: TGTGCCACCAGCCGAGGGGGCAGCAATCAGCCCCAGCATTTT; CDR3: CATSRGGSNQPQHF
J: TRBJ1-1; size: .; V: TRBV29-1; D: .; DNA: TGCAGCGTTGGGCAAGGAAACACTGAAGCTTTCTTT; CDR3: CSVGQGNTEAFF
J: TRBJ2-3; size: .; V: TRBV9; D: TRBD2; DNA: TGTGCCAGCAGCGGTCCCGGGACTAGCGGGATTGTAGATACGCAGTATTTT; CDR3: CASSGPGTSGIVDTQYF
J: TRBJ2-1; size: .; V: TRBV18; D: .; DNA: TGTGCCAGCTCGGAGATCTTAACTAACAATGAGCAGTTCTTC; CDR3: CASSEILTNNEQFF
J: TRBJ2-7; size: .; V: TRBV28; D: .; DNA: TGTGCCAGCATCCCTCCTGTCGGCTCCTACGAGCAGTACTTC; CDR3: CASIPPVGSYEQYF
J: TRBJ1-5; size: .; V: TRBV27; D: TRBD1; DNA: TGTGCCAGCAGTTTATTGGGACAGGTCAATCAGCCCCAGCATTTT; CDR3: CASSLLGQVNQPQHF
J: TRBJ2-5; size: .; V: TRBV11-2; D: .; DNA: TGTGCCAGCAGCTTTAAGTTCCGGGACGGCCAAGAGACCCAGTACTTC; CDR3: CASSFKFRDGQETQYF
J: TRBJ1-4; size: once; V: TRBV19; D: .; DNA: TGTGCCAGCGGCCAGGGTGCAACTAATGAAAAACTGTTTTTT; CDR3: CASGQGATNEKLFF
J: TRBJ2-3; size: .; V: TRBV30; D: .; DNA: TGTGCCTGGAGTCCTCCTAAGAGTCCCACGGATACGCAGTATTTT; CDR3: CAWSPPKSPTDTQYF
J: TRBJ1-1; size: .; V: TRBV28; D: .; DNA: TGTGCCAGCAGTTTATGGAGGGAGAACACTGAAGCTTTCTTT; CDR3: CASSLWRENTEAFF
J: TRBJ2-1; size: .; V: TRBV7-2; D: .; DNA: TGTGCCAGCAGCGTGCAGGGGAATAGTTACAATGAGCAGTTCTTC; CDR3: CASSVQGNSYNEQFF
J: TRBJ2-1; size: .; V: TRBV10-3; D: TRBD2; DNA: TGTGCCATCAGTGAGTCCAGCGGGAGCTCCTACAATGAGCAGTTCTTC; CDR3: CAISESSGSSYNEQFF
J: TRBJ1-5; size: few; V: TRBV10-3; D: .; DNA: TGTGCCATCAGTGAGACAGCCTTTAATCAGCCCCAGCATTTT; CDR3: CAISETAFNQPQHF
J: TRBJ1-2; size: .; V: TRBV27; D: .; DNA: TGTGCCAGCAGACCCAAGGGTGGCAGGGGAAACTATGGCTACACCTTC; CDR3: CASRPKGGRGNYGYTF
J: TRBJ2-7; size: .; V: TRBV5-1; D: .; DNA: TGCGCCAGCAGCTTGGACCAGTACGAGCAGTACTTC; CDR3: CASSLDQYEQYF
J: TRBJ2-5; size: once; V: TRBV6-1; D: .; DNA: TGTGCCAGCAGTTCACCCGGGACACTACAAGAGACCCAGTACTTC; CDR3: CASSSPGTLQETQYF
J: TRBJ1-1; size: .; V: TRBV19; D: .; DNA: TGTGCCAGTAGTATCGATACTCGAACTGAAGCTTTCTTT; CDR3: CASSIDTRTEAFF
J: TRBJ1-1; size: .; V: TRBV10-3; D: .; DNA: TGTGCCATCGGGCAGGGGACCCTCACTGAAGCTTTCTTT; CDR3: CAIGQGTLTEAFF
J: TRBJ2-7; size: .; V: TRBV11-2; D: .; DNA: TGTGCCAGCAGCCACTACACGGCCCCCTACGAGCAGTACTTC; CDR3: CASSHYTAPYEQYF
J: TRBJ2-7; size: .; V: TRBV30; D: TRBD2; DNA: TGTGCCTGGGAACGACTAGCGGGAACCTACGAGCAGTACTTC; CDR3: CAWERLAGTYEQYF
J: TRBJ2-4; size: few; V: TRBV11-2; D: TRBD2; DNA: TGTGCCAGCAGCCCGGGACTAGCGGGAGCAGACATTCAGTACTTC; CDR3: CASSPGLAGADIQYF
J: TRBJ2-5; size: .; V: TRBV7-9; D: .; DNA: TGTGCCAGCAGCTTAGCCACCAGACGCCAAGAGACCCAGTACTTC; CDR3: CASSLATRRQETQYF
J: TRBJ2-2; size: .; V: TRBV5-4; D: .; DNA: TGTGCCAGCAGCTTAGAACAGGGCGTCACCGGGGAGCTGTTTTTT; CDR3: CASSLEQGVTGELFF
J: TRBJ1-1; size: .; V: TRBV18; D: .; DNA: TGTGCCAGCTCACTCAGTCGTGCAGGGCGAAACACTGAAGCTTTCTTT; CDR3: CASSLSRAGRNTEAFF
J: TRBJ2-3; size: .; V: TRBV27; D: .; DNA: TGTGCCAGCAGTTATTCGGAAAGCGGGCCCGAAACCACAGATACGCAGTATTTT; CDR3: CASSYSESGPETTDTQYF
J: TRBJ1-1; size: .; V: TRBV2; D: TRBD1; DNA: TGTGCCAGCAGCGCAAATAAGGGGGCTACCACTGAAGCTTTCTTT; CDR3: CASSANKGATTEAFF
J: TRBJ1-1; size: .; V: TRBV7-8; D: TRBD1; DNA: TGTGCCAGCAGCGTCTTCGGGACAGACACTGAAGCTTTCTTT; CDR3: CASSVFGTDTEAFF
J: TRBJ1-2; size: few; V: TRBV2; D: .; DNA: TGTGCCAGCGTAAACAGGGTCTATGGCTACACCTTC; CDR3: CASVNRVYGYTF
J: TRBJ2-7; size: .; V: TRBV19; D: TRBD2; DNA: TGTGCCAGTAGTACCCGGGGACTAGCGGGACCAAGCTCCTACGAGCAGTACTTC; CDR3: CASSTRGLAGPSSYEQYF
J: TRBJ2-5; size: .; V: TRBV5-5; D: .; DNA: TGTGCCAGCAGCTTTGGGCAGTCTGCCCAAGAGACCCAGTACTTC; CDR3: CASSFGQSAQETQYF
J: TRBJ1-1; size: .; V: TRBV27; D: .; DNA: TGTGCCAGCAGTTTCCGGCCGAACACTGAAGCTTTCTTT; CDR3: CASSFRPNTEAFF
J: TRBJ1-4; size: few; V: TRBV5-4; D: .; DNA: TGTGCCAGCAGCTTGTGGAATGAAAAACTGTTTTTT; CDR3: CASSLWNEKLFF
J: TRBJ1-2; size: .; V: TRBV28; D: TRBD1; DNA: TGTGCCAGCAGGTCAGGGGGCGCCGACTATGGCTACACCTTC; CDR3: CASRSGGADYGYTF